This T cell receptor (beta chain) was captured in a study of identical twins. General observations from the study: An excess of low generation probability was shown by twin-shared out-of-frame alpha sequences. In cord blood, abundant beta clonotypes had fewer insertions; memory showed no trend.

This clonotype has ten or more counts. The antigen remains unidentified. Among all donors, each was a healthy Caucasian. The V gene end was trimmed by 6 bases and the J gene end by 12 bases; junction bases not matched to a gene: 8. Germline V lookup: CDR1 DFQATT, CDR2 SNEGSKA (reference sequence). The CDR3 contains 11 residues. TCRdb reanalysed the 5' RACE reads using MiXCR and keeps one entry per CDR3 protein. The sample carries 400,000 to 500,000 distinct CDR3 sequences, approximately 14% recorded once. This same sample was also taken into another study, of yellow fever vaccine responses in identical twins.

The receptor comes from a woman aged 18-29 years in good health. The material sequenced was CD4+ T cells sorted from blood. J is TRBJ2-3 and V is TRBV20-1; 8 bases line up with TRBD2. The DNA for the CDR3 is TGCAGTGCCCCCGTTAGCGGGGAACAGTATTTT. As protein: CSAPVSGEQYF.